These 32 T cell receptor beta chains were sequenced from one sample in a study of spatial heterogeneity in lung cancer. TCRdb analysed the 5' RACE reads with MiXCR anew, one entry per CDR3 protein. The data contain approximately 38,000 distinct CDR3 sequences, approximately 6.3% of them singletons. Sample time point: sample taken at primary tumor resection. Whole RNA, which was extracted from tumor, nontumor lung tissue or frozen PBMC, was sequenced without any cell sorting. This specimen was PBMCs, taken at surgery. The receptors shown here come from a male donor with early-stage non-small cell lung cancer.

This clonotype was counted only a few times. This chain connects TRBV6-1 to TRBJ2-7, with 9 bases identical to TRBD2. This CDR3 is built from 12 residues. Trimming took 7 bases from V and 7 from J; bases not matched to a gene: 5. CDR1 is MNHNS, CDR2 SASEGT, per germline. In DNA, the CDR3 is TGTGCCAGCACGGCGGGGGGGCCGGAGCAGTACTTC. It encodes CASTAGGPEQYF.

There are a few counts of this clonotype. The chain combines TRBV20-1 with TRBJ2-3; 7 nucleotides agree with TRBD1. V was clipped by 2 bases and J by 2 bases; unmatched bases: 10. CDR3 length: 16 amino acids. CDR1 DFQATT and CDR2 SNEGSKA come from the germline V gene (reference sequence). CDR3 sequence reads: CSARTVTGVFTDTQYF. In nucleotides, the CDR3 is TGCAGTGCTAGAACGGTAACAGGGGTCTTCACAGATACGCAGTATTTT.

This clonotype was seen at least ten times. The rearrangement links TRBV6-5 to TRBJ1-5; no firm D call. With 5 bases removed from V and 7 bases from J, the gap between germline ends came to 12 bases. The CDR3 totals 13 residues. CDR1 and CDR2 (germline): MNHEY, SVGAGI. Here the CDR3 reads CASSPGEGQPQHF. Written as DNA, the CDR3 is TGTGCCAGCAGTCCCGGGGAGGGCCAGCCCCAGCATTTT.

The table lists this clonotype with many counts. The rearrangement uses TRBV5-6 and TRBJ1-1, with D unresolved. Germline CDR1 is SGHDT and CDR2 is YYEEEE. With 0 bases removed from V and 4 bases from J, the gap between germline ends came to 7 bases. The CDR3 is 13 residues long. CDR3 amino acids: CASSLVVGTEAFF. CDR3 nucleotide sequence: TGTGCCAGCAGCTTGGTGGTGGGCACTGAAGCTTTCTTT.

This clonotype was counted at least ten times. The chain joins TRBV5-4 to TRBJ2-2, with 7 bases matching TRBD2. CDR1 and CDR2 from the germline V gene are SGHNT and YYREEE (reference sequence). The CDR3 totals 17 residues. The trim removed 0 bases at V and 0 bases at J, leaving 5 bases unmatched. The CDR3 DNA reads TGTGCCAGCAGCTTGGTTCCTGCGGGGGCGAACACCGGGGAGCTGTTTTTT. This gives the protein CASSLVPAGANTGELFF.

This clonotype has at least ten counts. J is TRBJ2-7 and V is TRBV14; unclear D gene. The germline CDR1 and CDR2 sequences are SGHDN and FVKESK. Trimming cost V 4 bases and J 3 bases, with 4 bases left between them. The CDR3 length is 11 residues. CDR3 in DNA: TGTGCCAGCAGCCGGGGCTACGAGCAGTACTTC. Its protein product is CASSRGYEQYF.

This clonotype was observed many times. The chain carries TRBV6-2 or TRBV6-3 and TRBJ1-5; the match to TRBD1 covers 7 bases. CDR1 is MNHEY, CDR2 SVGEGT, per germline. With 6 bases clipped from V and 2 bases from J, the junction kept 4 bases outside the gene matches. The CDR3 runs 14 residues. CDR3 sequence (DNA): TGTGCCAGCAGCAACACAGGGGGCAATCAGCCCCAGCATTTT. This translates into CASSNTGGNQPQHF.

This clonotype appeared many times. The gene calls are TRBV7-2 and TRBJ2-5; 10 nucleotides align to TRBD2. The CDR3 loop spans 15 amino acids. Trimming took 6 bases from V and 5 from J; bases not matched to a gene: 9. Germline-derived CDR1 and CDR2 are SGHTA and FQGNSA. The CDR3 DNA follows: TGTGCCAGCAGTTACCATAGCGGGGGGTTTGAGACCCAGTACTTC. Its translation: CASSYHSGGFETQYF.

Ten or more counts support this clonotype. The V and J genes are TRBV5-5 and TRBJ1-5; 9 positions agree with TRBD1. CDR3 length: 14 residues. Losses at the gene ends were 2 bases for V and 7 bases for J; bases not matched to a gene: 4. Germline V CDR1 and CDR2: SGHKS, YYEKEE (reference sequence). The CDR3 DNA follows: TGTGCCAGCAGCTTCGACAGGGGGGGGCAGCCCCAGCATTTT. Amino acid sequence: CASSFDRGGQPQHF.

This clonotype was observed at least ten times. The CDR3: CASSSGGLQSPLHF. DNA for the CDR3: TGTGCCAGCAGCTCCGGAGGGCTCCAGTCACCCCTCCACTTT. The chain recombines TRBV11-2 with TRBJ1-6; D uncertain. The V end lost 4 bases, the J end lost 10 bases, and 14 bases lay between the germline ends. Germline V gene lookup returns CDR1 SGHAT and CDR2 FQNNGV. The CDR3 sequence is 14 residues long. Complete variable domain (other parts from reference TRBV11-2 and TRBJ1-6): EAGVAQSPRYKIIEKRQSVAFWCNPISGHATLYWYQQILGQGPKLLIQFQNNGVVDDSQLPKDRFSAERLKGVDSTLKIQPAKLEDSAVYLCASSSGGLQSPLHFGNGTRLTVT.

The gene calls are TRBV18 and TRBJ2-1; TRBD1 agrees at 9 bases. This CDR3 spans 16 amino acids. Germline CDR1 KGHSH, CDR2 LQKENI. Trimming removed 1 base from V and 5 bases from J; junction bases left unmatched: 6. The CDR3 bases are TGTGCCAGCTCACCACTGGACAGGGGAAGGGACAATGAGCAGTTCTTC. Translated: CASSPLDRGRDNEQFF. Full variable domain (outside the CDR3, taken from reference TRBV18 and TRBJ2-1): NAGVMQNPRHLVRRRGQEARLRCSPMKGHSHVYWYRQLPEEGLKFMVYLQKENIIDESGMPKERFSAEFPKEGPSILRIQQVVRGDSAAYFCASSPLDRGRDNEQFFGPGTRLTVL.

There are a few counts of this clonotype. For the CDR3, the DNA is TGTGCCAGCAGCCAACAGGGCGGGTATGGCTACACCTTC. It specifies CASSQQGGYGYTF. V and J are TRBV27 and TRBJ1-2; weak D call: TRBD1 (6 bases). Germline V gene data show CDR1 as MNHEY and CDR2 as SMNVEV (reference sequence). V was cut by 6 bases and J by 5 bases, with 13 bases left in between. CDR3 length: 13 amino acids.

In its sample, this clonotype was seen many times. The chain combines TRBV9 with TRBJ2-5; no clear D gene. V lost 3 bases to trimming and J lost 0 bases, with 3 bases between them. The length of the CDR3 is 12 residues. Germline CDR1 and CDR2: SGDLS and YYNGEE. The CDR3 coding sequence is TGTGCCAGCAGCGGTCACCAAGAGACCCAGTACTTC. The encoded protein is CASSGHQETQYF.

The chain has TRBV3-1 and TRBJ1-5; D is ambiguous. The V and J ends lost 1 base and 0 bases respectively, with 13 bases between them. The CDR3 spans 17 residues. The germline V gene encodes CDR1 LGHDT and CDR2 YNNKEL (reference sequence). Here the CDR3 reads CASSQALLIGSNQPQHF. CDR3 coding DNA: TGTGCCAGCAGCCAAGCATTATTGATTGGTAGCAATCAGCCCCAGCATTTT.

This clonotype has ten or more counts. The junction shows a germline mismatch at one end, possibly a read error. V and J are TRBV7-2 and TRBJ2-6; possible D gene TRBD2, 5 bases. This CDR3 comprises 14 residues. CDR1 and CDR2 from the germline V gene are SGHTA and FQGNSA. CDR3 DNA sequence: TGTGCCAGCAGCCTAGCTCGGTCCAGCAACGTCCTGACTTTC. It translates to CASSLARSSNVLTF.

This clonotype was picked up many times. The CDR3 is CSARRGGSNQPQHF. DNA for the CDR3: TGCAGTGCTAGAAGGGGGGGTAGCAATCAGCCCCAGCATTTT. The chain combines TRBV20-1 with TRBJ1-5; D possibly corresponds to TRBD1 (6 bases). Trimming left V 2 bases short and J 0 bases short, with 8 bases between. CDR3 length equals 14 residues. Germline V gene data show CDR1 as DFQATT and CDR2 as SNEGSKA (reference sequence).

This clonotype came up many times. This chain links TRBV5-1 with TRBJ1-1, with 7 bases aligning to TRBD1. V lost 3 bases to trimming and J lost 1 base; unmatched junction nucleotides: 6. Germline lookup yields CDR1 SGHRS and CDR2 YFSETQ. The CDR3 loop spans 15 amino acids. The CDR3 is CASSSSRTGNTEAFF. The CDR3 bases are TGCGCCAGCAGCTCCAGCCGGACAGGGAACACTGAAGCTTTCTTT.

This clonotype was observed many times. The chain links TRBV28 to TRBJ1-5; D is undetermined. V was cut by 3 bases and J by 1 base, with 4 bases left in between. The length of the CDR3 is 13 residues. Germline values: CDR1 MDHEN, CDR2 SYDVKM. The CDR3 nucleotides are TGTGCCAGCAGTTTTTGGAGCAATCAGCCCCAGCATTTT. Translation: CASSFWSNQPQHF.

This clonotype was seen more than once but under ten times. The rearrangement uses TRBV6-5 and TRBJ2-5; maybe TRBD2 (6 bases). V lost 5 bases, J lost 4 bases, and 11 bases lay in between. CDR1 is MNHEY and CDR2 is SVGAGI in the germline V gene. There are 13 residues in the CDR3. In nucleotides, the CDR3 is TGTGCCAGCAGTCTGGGGGGTGCAGAGACCCAGTACTTC. Translating it yields CASSLGGAETQYF.

The table lists this clonotype with many counts. The chain joins TRBV2 to TRBJ2-5; D call uncertain. In germline, CDR1 is SNHLY, CDR2 FYNNEI. The V gene lost 6 bases and the J gene lost 5 bases, with 16 bases spanning the gap. The CDR3 contains 14 residues. The CDR3 loop is CASRISVRAETQYF. The CDR3, as DNA: TGTGCCAGCAGAATAAGTGTAAGGGCTGAGACCCAGTACTTC.

This clonotype was counted at least ten times. V is TRBV4-2 and J is TRBJ2-7; no definite D call. CDR1 and CDR2 (germline): LGHNA, YNFKEQ. The CDR3 consists of 14 residues. Trimming took 0 bases from V and 2 from J, leaving 8 bases between them. This chain's CDR3 is CASSQDSATYEQYF. In DNA form, the CDR3 reads TGTGCCAGCAGCCAAGATTCGGCCACCTACGAGCAGTACTTC.

This clonotype was seen ten or more times. The chain uses TRBV20-1 and TRBJ1-2; D not certain. V lost 3 bases to trimming and J lost 2 bases, with 7 bases between them. The CDR3 covers 12 residues. The germline CDR1 and CDR2 sequences are DFQATT and SNEGSKA (reference sequence). The CDR3 protein is CSARAENYGYTF. CDR3 nucleotide sequence: TGCAGTGCTAGGGCAGAAAACTATGGCTACACCTTC.

This clonotype turned up a few times. The rearrangement uses TRBV5-1 and TRBJ2-1; D is undetermined. The germline gives CDR1 SGHRS, CDR2 YFSETQ. This CDR3 is built from 11 residues. The V end was cut by 0 bases, the J end by 7 bases, with 2 bases between. The CDR3 here is CASSLANEQFF. As DNA, the CDR3 is TGCGCCAGCAGCTTGGCAAATGAGCAGTTCTTC.

This clonotype was seen only a few times. The CDR3 nucleotides are TGTGCCAGCAGCGTAGACGGGTACGAGCAGTACTTC. Protein product: CASSVDGYEQYF. The V and J genes are TRBV9 and TRBJ2-7; D is uncertain. V shed 0 bases and J shed 4 bases, with 5 bases lying between them. This CDR3 region has 12 residues. Germline V gives CDR1 SGDLS, CDR2 YYNGEE. Full variable domain (remainder filled in from reference TRBV9 and TRBJ2-7): DSGVTQTPKHLITATGQRVTLRCSPRSGDLSVYWYQQSLDQGLQFLIQYYNGEERAKGNILERFSAQQFPDLHSELNLSSLELGDSALYFCASSVDGYEQYFGPGTRLTVT.

This clonotype has a handful of counts. The rearrangement uses TRBV10-3 and TRBJ1-4, with 8 positions matching TRBD1. This CDR3 comprises 14 residues. The ends lost 2 bases at V and 6 bases at J; junction bases unmatched: 2. Germline V gives CDR1 ENHRY, CDR2 SYGVKD. The CDR3 spells CAISEDRGDEKLFF. The DNA of the CDR3 is TGTGCCATCAGTGAGGACAGGGGAGATGAAAAACTGTTTTTT.

This clonotype was recorded at least ten times. The chain links TRBV28 to TRBJ2-3; a weak D match, TRBD2 (5 bases). V shed 3 bases and J shed 7 bases, with 8 bases lying between them. The CDR3 totals 12 residues. Germline lookup yields CDR1 MDHEN and CDR2 SYDVKM. The CDR3 DNA reads TGTGCCAGCAGTTTCCGACTAAATACGCAGTATTTT. This codes for CASSFRLNTQYF.

This clonotype was seen more than once but under ten times. The chain has TRBV20-1 and TRBJ2-7; D possibly matches TRBD1 or TRBD2 (5 bases each). The length of the CDR3 is 15 residues. Deletions cut 3 bases from V and 3 bases from J, with 18 bases between. CDR1 and CDR2 (germline): DFQATT, SNEGSKA (reference sequence). The CDR3 bases are TGCAGTGCTAGTGATCTGTTCAGGGACCTCTACGAGCAGTACTTC. Protein sequence: CSASDLFRDLYEQYF.

This clonotype has ten or more counts. The V call is TRBV20-1, the J call TRBJ1-5, with D tentatively TRBD1 (5 bases). Germline loops: CDR1 DFQATT, CDR2 SNEGSKA (reference sequence). The CDR3 loop spans 13 amino acids. Trimming cost V 3 bases and J 4 bases, with 10 bases left between them. This chain's CDR3 is CSASSTANQPQHF. The CDR3 bases are TGCAGTGCTAGTTCGACAGCGAATCAGCCCCAGCATTTT.

The rearrangement uses TRBV6-1 and TRBJ2-7, with D perhaps TRBD1 or TRBD2 (5 bases each). This CDR3 has 19 amino acids. Germline loops: CDR1 MNHNS, CDR2 SASEGT. V was trimmed by 6 bases and J by 5 bases, leaving 32 bases between them. The DNA for the CDR3 is TGTGCCAGCAGCCTACTAAATGTGAAGGGTGGGGTATCGGGACACGAGCAGTACTTC. Encoded protein: CASSLLNVKGGVSGHEQYF.

This clonotype was counted at least ten times. J is TRBJ1-4 and V is TRBV12-3 or TRBV12-4, with D possibly TRBD1 on 6 matching bases. This CDR3 is built from 14 residues. V lost 5 bases and J 8 bases, leaving 15 bases between the germline ends. CDR3 in amino acids: CASSPFRGGEKLFF. CDR3 DNA: TGTGCCAGCAGTCCTTTCAGGGGAGGGGAAAAACTGTTTTTT.

In this sample, this clonotype turned up many times. The chain carries TRBV29-1 and TRBJ1-5; D gene ambiguous. This CDR3 region has 14 residues. Germline CDR1 SQVTM, CDR2 ANQGSEA. V lost 5 bases, J lost 1 base, and 12 bases lay in between. As DNA, the CDR3 is TGCAGCGTTAGGATTGGGAGGAGCAATCAGCCCCAGCATTTT. This codes for CSVRIGRSNQPQHF.

This clonotype occurred many times. The CDR3 reads CASSVEVGFGELFF. Written as DNA, the CDR3 is TGTGCCAGCAGCGTAGAAGTGGGATTCGGGGAGCTGTTTTTT. The chain combines TRBV9 with TRBJ2-2, with no clear D. V dropped 0 bases and J dropped 7 bases, with 10 bases sitting between them. CDR3 length: 14 amino acids. The V gene's germline CDR1 is SGDLS and CDR2 YYNGEE.